One sample yielded the 21 T cell receptor beta chains listed below, sequenced in a study of patients and donors after allogeneic stem cell transplantation. TCRdb re-analysed the RT-PCR reads in MiXCR, keeping a single row per CDR3 protein. The table has about 200,000 distinct CDR3 sequences, roughly 40% seen once. Sequencing was performed on blood, either unsorted or a sorted T cell fraction (not recorded which). The receptors here all came from a human donor who was either an allogeneic HSCT recipient or a stem cell or donor lymphocyte infusion donor (not recorded which). It is not recorded whose cells these are; they may come from a transplant donor.

The rearrangement links TRBV7-8 to TRBJ1-5, with D maybe TRBD1 (5 bases). This CDR3 has 17 residues. With 1 base removed from V and 7 bases from J, the gap between germline ends came to 20 bases. Germline CDR1 is SGHVS and CDR2 is FQNEAQ. The CDR3 DNA reads as TGTGCCAGCAGCTTAGGACGGGACTCCCTCTTAGACCAGCCCCAGCATTTT. This translates into CASSLGRDSLLDQPQHF.

The gene calls are TRBV20-1 and TRBJ1-2; 8 bases agree with TRBD1. This CDR3 is built from 13 residues. J was trimmed by 7 bases and V by 6 bases; bases with no gene match: 10. Germline values: CDR1 DFQATT, CDR2 SNEGSKA (reference sequence). The CDR3 bases are TGCAGTGCCGAAAACCGGGACAGGATTGGCTACACCTTC. Translating gives CSAENRDRIGYTF.

This clonotype was picked up a small number of times. This rearrangement joins TRBV9 to TRBJ1-2, with 9 bases lining up with TRBD1. V gave up 0 bases and J gave up 8 bases; unmatched junction bases: 5. In germline, CDR1 is SGDLS, CDR2 YYNGEE. The CDR3 runs 14 residues. The CDR3 DNA follows: TGTGCCAGCAGCGTAGCCGGGACAGGGATCGGCTACACCTTC. Translation: CASSVAGTGIGYTF.

This clonotype was observed a few times. The J gene is TRBJ1-3, the V gene TRBV29-1; D remains ambiguous. CDR3 length: 11 amino acids. In germline, CDR1 is SQVTM, CDR2 ANQGSEA. The V gene lost 3 bases and the J gene lost 2 bases, with 2 bases spanning the gap. CDR3 residues: CSVDTGNTIYF. The CDR3 DNA reads as TGCAGCGTTGACACTGGAAACACCATATATTTT.

This clonotype was recorded a few times. The chain employs TRBV12-3 or TRBV12-4 and TRBJ1-2, with D perhaps TRBD1 (6 bases). This CDR3 has 13 residues. The ends were cut back, 3 bases at V and 6 bases at J, with 11 bases in the middle. The DNA of the CDR3 is TGTGCCAGCAGTTTGGGGGGGCCCCATGGCTACACCTTC. Amino acid sequence: CASSLGGPHGYTF.

The CDR3 bases are TGTGCCAGCAGCAGTGGACAGGGACTTATCGAGGAGCTGTTTTTT. This sequence encodes CASSSGQGLIEELFF. The V gene is TRBV9, the J gene TRBJ2-2, with 8 bases fitting TRBD1. V was pared by 4 bases and J by 10 bases, with 12 bases of the junction left unmatched. Germline loops: CDR1 SGDLS, CDR2 YYNGEE. The CDR3 has 15 amino acids.

This clonotype was seen more than once but under ten times. This sequence joins TRBV21-1 and TRBJ1-5; the DNA was not used to check the table's D call, TRBD1. TRBV21-1 is a pseudogene segment. The CDR3 consists of 15 residues. The CDR3 sequence is CASSTGPRGLQPQHF. The CDR3 DNA is TGTGCCAGCAGCACGGGACCCAGGGGGCTTCAGCCCCAGCATTTT.

V gene TRBV20-1 combines with J gene TRBJ2-7, with 12 bases lining up with TRBD2. Germline V gives CDR1 DFQATT, CDR2 SNEGSKA (reference sequence). Losses at the gene ends were 5 bases for V and 2 bases for J; bases not matched to a gene: 4. This CDR3 has 14 residues. CDR3 in DNA: TGCAGTGCTTACAGGACTAGCGGGACCTACGAGCAGTACTTC. Protein sequence: CSAYRTSGTYEQYF.

At least ten counts were recorded for this clonotype. V and J are TRBV30 and TRBJ2-1; D assignment may be TRBD1 or TRBD2 (5 bases each). The germline CDR1 and CDR2 sequences are GTSNPN and SVGIG (reference sequence). The CDR3 is 11 amino acids. The DNA for the CDR3 is TGTGCTGGGACGGACTACAATGAGCAGTTCTTC. Its protein is CAGTDYNEQFF.

A few counts support this clonotype. The chain joins TRBV4-3 to TRBJ1-1, with 8 nucleotides matching TRBD1. Germline V gene sequence: CDR1 LGHNA, CDR2 YSLEER. The CDR3 spans 17 residues. Trimming at V came to 0 bases and at J to 1 base, leaving 7 bases not matched to a gene. The CDR3 DNA reads as TGCGCCAGCAGCCAAGACCCCAGGGGGCGCGGGAACACTGAAGCTTTCTTT. It specifies CASSQDPRGRGNTEAFF.

CDR3 sequence (DNA): TGTGCCAGCAGTTTGTGGGGAAAAAATGAAAAACTGTTTTTT. Translating gives CASSLWGKNEKLFF. The chain recombines TRBV28 with TRBJ1-4, with no clear D. The length of the CDR3 is 14 residues. CDR1 and CDR2 from the germline V gene are MDHEN and SYDVKM. Trimming stripped 3 bases from V and 5 bases from J, with 10 bases between.

The sample holds a few counts of this clonotype. CDR3 sequence reads: CAWRLQNTEAFF. The DNA of the CDR3 is TGTGCCTGGAGGTTGCAGAACACTGAAGCTTTCTTT. The chain links TRBV30 to TRBJ1-1; D gene ambiguous. The CDR3 loop spans 12 amino acids. Germline V CDR1 and CDR2: GTSNPN, SVGIG (reference sequence). V lost 3 bases and J lost 1, with 6 bases in between.

This chain links TRBV29-1 with TRBJ2-1; unclear D gene. The CDR3 has 16 amino acids. With 6 bases removed from V and 0 bases from J, the gap between germline ends came to 18 bases. Per germline, CDR1 SQVTM and CDR2 ANQGSEA. CDR3 in DNA: TGCAGCGTGAGGTACAATTGGGATGGCTCCTACAATGAGCAGTTCTTC. Encoded protein: CSVRYNWDGSYNEQFF.

The rearrangement uses TRBV12-3 or TRBV12-4 and TRBJ2-1; 7 bases map to TRBD2. Losses at the gene ends were 1 base for V and 6 bases for J; bases not matched to a gene: 9. This CDR3 has 16 residues. The CDR3 sequence: CASSLVGGSFFNEQFF. DNA for the CDR3: TGTGCCAGCAGTTTAGTTGGCGGGAGTTTTTTCAATGAGCAGTTCTTC.

This clonotype showed up just a few times. The chain combines TRBV7-2 with TRBJ1-6, with D unclear. Germline CDR1 reads SGHTA; CDR2 reads FQGNSA. Between the trimmed V and J ends, which lost 3 bases and 6 bases, there was a span of 12 bases. The CDR3 is 15 amino acids. For the CDR3, the DNA is TGTGCCAGCAGCTTTCAGCACAGTAGTAATTCACCCCTCCACTTT. This translates into CASSFQHSSNSPLHF.

The chain joins TRBV5-1 to TRBJ1-4; the match to TRBD1 covers 7 bases. The V gene's germline CDR1 is SGHRS and CDR2 YFSETQ. The CDR3 spans 15 residues. V lost 3 bases, J lost 7 bases, and 9 bases stayed unmatched. This CDR3 reads CASSSGGDSSEKLFF. Written as DNA, the CDR3 is TGCGCCAGCAGCTCGGGAGGGGACAGCTCTGAAAAACTGTTTTTT.

This clonotype was observed a handful of times. The chain carries TRBV29-1 and TRBJ2-3, with D perhaps assigned TRBD1 or TRBD2 (5 bases each). The CDR3 has 13 residues. Trimming shortened V by 7 bases and J by 5 bases, and 16 bases separated the two germline ends. Germline CDR1 and CDR2: SQVTM and ANQGSEA. This CDR3 reads CSAREGRRDTQYF. CDR3 DNA: TGCAGCGCCCGAGAGGGGCGCAGAGATACGCAGTATTTT.

The chain employs TRBV19 and TRBJ2-3; D possibly corresponds to TRBD2 (5 bases). Trimming took 3 bases from V and 5 from J, leaving 12 bases between them. The CDR3 totals 14 residues. Germline CDR1 and CDR2: LNHDA and SQIVND (reference sequence). The CDR3 region is CASSILAGGDTQYF. The CDR3 DNA reads TGTGCCAGTAGTATCCTAGCAGGAGGAGATACGCAGTATTTT. The full variable domain, rest sourced from reference TRBV19 and TRBJ2-3, is DGGITQSPKYLFRKEGQNVTLSCEQNLNHDAMYWYRQDPGQGLRLIYYSQIVNDFQKGDIAEGYSVSREKKESFPLTVTSAQKNPTAFYLCASSILAGGDTQYFGPGTRLTVL.

This clonotype was counted between two and nine times. J is TRBJ1-1 and V is TRBV6-5; D is undetermined. CDR3 length equals 13 residues. CDR1 MNHEY and CDR2 SVGAGI come from the germline V gene. Deletions cut 4 bases from V and 3 bases from J, with 9 bases between. DNA of the CDR3: TGTGCCAGCAGTTTACGGGAAGACACTGAAGCTTTCTTT. Amino acid sequence: CASSLREDTEAFF.

The chain links TRBV20-1 to TRBJ1-5, with no clear D. V was clipped by 6 bases and J by 4 bases, with 19 bases between them. The CDR3 consists of 15 residues. Germline V gene data show CDR1 as DFQATT and CDR2 as SNEGSKA (reference sequence). This CDR3 reads CSAGRYFEENQPQHF. DNA of the CDR3: TGCAGTGCGGGTCGGTACTTCGAAGAGAATCAGCCCCAGCATTTT.

The V call is TRBV6-2 or TRBV6-3, the J call TRBJ2-7; the D gene is possibly TRBD2 (6 bases). Trimming shortened V by 7 bases and J by 3 bases, and 19 bases separated the two germline ends. Germline CDR1 and CDR2: MNHEY and SVGEGT. The CDR3 totals 15 residues. CDR3 loop: CASTRGGAGNYEQYF. In nucleotides, the CDR3 is TGTGCCAGCACCCGCGGAGGGGCGGGCAACTACGAGCAGTACTTC.